The clone carrying this TCR beta chain was counted only a few times. Its target is unknown. Germline V gene lookup returns CDR1 SGHAT and CDR2 FQNNGV. The CDR3 has 17 residues. V shed 2 bases, J shed 11 bases, and the junction held 18 bases outside the gene matches. This record belongs to a study of beta chain features in type 1 diabetes. Study-wide points: Among patients, naive, central memory and Treg TCRB repertoires appeared more similar than among healthy donors. A potential PCR bias toward shorter templates would be equal in patient and control samples.

Only one heparinised blood draw was taken per donor, and its volume averaged roughly 0.12 L. Sorted CD4+ subsets: naive, central memory, regulatory, stem cell-like memory (CD45RO/CCR7/CD25/CD127/CD95/CD27 panel). The whole isolated RNA underwent reverse transcription, so sequencing captured expressed TCRB transcripts. Clones were sequenced by immunoSEQ multiplex PCR, and TCRdb holds only the in-frame ones, with some missing. The repertoire holds hundreds of thousands of clones, with over 12% as singletons. This TCR derives from a woman between 40 and 50 years old in good health. The V gene is TRBV11-2, the J gene TRBJ1-2; 9 bases align to TRBD1. Sequenced material: naive CD4+ T cells from blood. The CDR3 DNA reads as TGTGCCAGCAGCTTAACCCAAACCCGGACAGGGGACTTTGGGTACACCTTC. Translating it yields CASSLTQTRTGDFGYTF. The full variable domain, with the rest looked up from reference TRBV11-2 and TRBJ1-2, is EAGVAQSPRYKIIEKRQSVAFWCNPISGHATLYWYQQILGQGPKLLIQFQNNGVVDDSQLPKDRFSAERLKGVDSTLKIQPAKLEDSAVYLCASSLTQTRTGDFGYTFGSGTRLTVV.